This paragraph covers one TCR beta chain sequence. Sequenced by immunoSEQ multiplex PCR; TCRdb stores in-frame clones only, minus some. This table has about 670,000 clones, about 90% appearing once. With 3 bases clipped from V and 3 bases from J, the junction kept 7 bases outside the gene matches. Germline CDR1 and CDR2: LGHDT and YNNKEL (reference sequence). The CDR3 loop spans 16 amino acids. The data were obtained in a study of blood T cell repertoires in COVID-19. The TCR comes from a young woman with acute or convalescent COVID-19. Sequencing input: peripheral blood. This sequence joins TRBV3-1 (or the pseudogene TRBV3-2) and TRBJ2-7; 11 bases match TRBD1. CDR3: CASSQIQGQGDYEQYF. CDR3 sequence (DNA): TGTGCCAGCAGCCAGATACAGGGACAGGGGGACTACGAGCAGTACTTC.